Listed here are 7 T cell receptor beta chains from one sample, sequenced in a study of immune evolution from preneoplasia to lung adenocarcinoma. Only in-frame clones appear in the TCRdb table, and some are missing; sequencing was by immunoSEQ multiplex PCR. The sample shows around 2,000 clones, less than 90% of them seen only once. Sequenced input: FFPE adjacent normal lung tissue. Source of these receptors: a person aged 60-79 years with lung adenocarcinoma.

The rearrangement uses TRBV21-1 and TRBJ2-7; the table assigns TRBD2, which was not confirmed against the DNA. TRBV21-1 is classified as a pseudogene. The CDR3 is made up of 17 amino acids. The CDR3 DNA reads TGTGCCAGCAGCAACTCAGAAGGGGGGGCCCGCTCCTACGAGCAGTACTTC. It translates to CASSNSEGGARSYEQYF.

V is TRBV30 and J is TRBJ1-5; tentatively, D is TRBD1 (5 bases). The V gene's germline CDR1 is GTSNPN and CDR2 SVGIG (reference sequence). This CDR3 contains 16 residues. Trimming shortened V by 0 bases and J by 6 bases, and 18 bases separated the two germline ends. CDR3 in amino acids: CAWSVRAGVGAQPQHF. DNA for the CDR3: TGTGCCTGGAGTGTACGTGCTGGTGTAGGGGCTCAGCCCCAGCATTTT.

The chain couples TRBV7-3 to TRBJ2-2, with 8 positions matching TRBD2. The CDR3 runs 15 residues. Per the germline V gene, CDR1 is SGHTA and CDR2 is FQGTGA. The trim removed 5 bases at V and 3 bases at J, leaving 5 bases unmatched. This CDR3 is CASSPVGGDTGELFF. The CDR3 nucleotides read TGTGCCAGCAGCCCGGTCGGGGGGGACACCGGGGAGCTGTTTTTT.

The V call is TRBV5-1, the J call TRBJ1-1; the D is unclear. Germline assignment: CDR1 SGHRS and CDR2 YFSETQ. This CDR3 region has 14 residues. With 0 bases removed from V and 6 bases from J, the gap between germline ends came to 12 bases. CDR3 in amino acids: CASSLEWGAAEAFF. Written as DNA, the CDR3 is TGCGCCAGCAGCTTGGAGTGGGGTGCGGCTGAAGCTTTCTTT.

On this clone: The sample contains more than one DNA sequence encoding this CDR3. The chain couples TRBV2 to TRBJ2-7; a weak D match, TRBD1 (6 bases). The ends were cut back, 1 base at V and 3 bases at J, with 10 bases in the middle. This CDR3 is built from 14 residues. Per germline, CDR1 SNHLY and CDR2 FYNNEI. For the CDR3, the DNA is TGTGCCAGCAGTGAAGGTGGGACAAACTACGAGCAGTACTTC. This gives the protein CASSEGGTNYEQYF.

The V call is TRBV18, the J call TRBJ2-3, with D perhaps TRBD1 or TRBD2 (6 bases each). Trimming cost V 3 bases and J 4 bases, with 20 bases left between them. In germline, CDR1 is KGHSH, CDR2 LQKENI. This CDR3 region has 17 residues. This chain's CDR3 is CASSPRLGGSSPDTQYF. The CDR3 coding sequence is TGTGCCAGCTCACCCCGTCTGGGGGGCTCTTCCCCAGATACGCAGTATTTT.

On this clone itself: Its ends do not fully match the called genes, so a read error is possible. The V call is TRBV4-1, the J call TRBJ1-1; 7 nucleotides align to TRBD1. The CDR3 totals 15 residues. CDR1 MGHRA and CDR2 YSYEKL come from the germline V gene. CDR3 loop: CTSSQGVMDNTEAFF. The DNA of the CDR3 is TGCACCAGCAGCCAGGGGGTCATGGACAACACTGAAGCTTTCTTT.